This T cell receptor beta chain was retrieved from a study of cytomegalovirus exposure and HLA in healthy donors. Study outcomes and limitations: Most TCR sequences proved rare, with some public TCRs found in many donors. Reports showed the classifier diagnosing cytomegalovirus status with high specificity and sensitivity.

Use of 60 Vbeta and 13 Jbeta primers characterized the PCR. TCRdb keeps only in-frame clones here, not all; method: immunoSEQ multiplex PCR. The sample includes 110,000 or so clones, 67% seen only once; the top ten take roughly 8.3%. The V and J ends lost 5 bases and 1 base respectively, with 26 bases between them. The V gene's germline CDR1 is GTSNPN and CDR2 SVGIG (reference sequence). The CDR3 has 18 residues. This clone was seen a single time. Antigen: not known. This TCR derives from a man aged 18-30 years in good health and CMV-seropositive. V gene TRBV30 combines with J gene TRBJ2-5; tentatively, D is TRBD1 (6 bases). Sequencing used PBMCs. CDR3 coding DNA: TGTGCCTGGGGAACCCGATGGGGGCAGGACAGAGTCCAAGAGACCCAGTACTTC. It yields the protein CAWGTRWGQDRVQETQYF.